A single sample gave rise to the 21 T cell receptor beta chains below, sequenced in a study of CD8 T cells in Susac syndrome. It was with random hexamers that 0.5 to 1 ug RNA was reverse transcribed. Via MiXCR, TCRdb re-called the immunoSEQ multiplex PCR reads, giving one row per CDR3 protein. The table records 120,000 or so distinct CDR3 sequences, around 94% of them present only once. Input material: CD8+ T cells from PBMCs. These TCRs come from a human donor with Susac syndrome.

The CDR3 nucleotides read TGTGCCAGCAGCCAATGGGCAGGGCTGGACACTGAAGCTTTCTTT. Encoded protein: CASSQWAGLDTEAFF. V and J are TRBV14 and TRBJ1-1, with D tentatively TRBD1 (5 bases). Trimming left V 2 bases short and J 3 bases short, with 13 bases between. The CDR3 spans 15 residues. Germline V gives CDR1 SGHDN, CDR2 FVKESK.

This chain links TRBV15 with TRBJ1-2; 11 positions match TRBD1. Losses at the gene ends were 5 bases for V and 4 bases for J; bases not matched to a gene: 6. This CDR3 spans 15 amino acids. Per the germline V gene, CDR1 is LNHNV and CDR2 is YYDKDF (reference sequence). The CDR3 loop reads CATSRTGGPVYGYTF. The DNA of the CDR3 is TGTGCCACCAGCCGGACAGGGGGCCCCGTCTATGGCTACACCTTC.

In this sample, this clonotype turned up once. The chain links TRBV30 to TRBJ1-2; D unresolved. This CDR3 comprises 12 residues. CDR1 is GTSNPN, CDR2 SVGIG, per germline (reference sequence). V dropped 2 bases and J dropped 4 bases, with 8 bases sitting between them. The CDR3 DNA is TGTGCCTGGAGTACGGACTTCTATGGCTACACCTTC. It is translated as CAWSTDFYGYTF. The entire variable domain, with the rest obtained from reference TRBV30 and TRBJ1-2, is as follows: SQTIHQWPATLVQPVGSPLSLECTVEGTSNPNLYWYRQAAGRGLQLLFYSVGIGQISSEVPQNLSASRPQDRQFILSSKKLLLSDSGFYLCAWSTDFYGYTFGSGTRLTVV.

This clonotype was detected only a few times. This chain joins TRBV12-3 or TRBV12-4 and TRBJ1-1; the D is unclear. Deletions cut 5 bases from V and 1 base from J, with 8 bases between. This CDR3 contains 13 residues. The CDR3 bases are TGTGCCAGCAGTGCAGGTCCGAACACTGAAGCTTTCTTT. This gives the protein CASSAGPNTEAFF.

The chain uses TRBV11-2 and TRBJ2-5; the D gene is possibly TRBD1 (6 bases). With 5 bases removed from V and 2 bases from J, the gap between germline ends came to 18 bases. Germline loops: CDR1 SGHAT, CDR2 FQNNGV. This CDR3 region has 16 residues. The CDR3 region has the DNA TGTGCCAGCAGCACCGGACAGTCCGGATATCAAGAGACCCAGTACTTC. It encodes CASSTGQSGYQETQYF.

CDR3 protein: CSATTGTWETDTQYF. As DNA, the CDR3 is TGCAGTGCTACAACCGGGACCTGGGAAACCGATACGCAGTATTTT. The chain has TRBV20-1 and TRBJ2-3; D may correspond to TRBD1 or TRBD2 (5 bases each). Trimming cost V 4 bases and J 6 bases, with 20 bases left between them. CDR1 is DFQATT, CDR2 SNEGSKA, per germline (reference sequence). The length of the CDR3 is 15 residues.

The chain recombines TRBV4-1 with TRBJ1-1; D is perhaps TRBD1 (5 bases). This CDR3 region has 15 residues. Germline V gene sequence: CDR1 MGHRA, CDR2 YSYEKL. Deletions cut 7 bases from V and 1 base from J, with 16 bases between. The CDR3 loop reads CASTVRAMKNTEAFF. The CDR3 DNA reads as TGCGCCAGCACGGTCAGGGCAATGAAGAACACTGAAGCTTTCTTT.

The rearrangement uses TRBV6-4 and TRBJ2-3; D remains unclear. The CDR3 consists of 14 residues. The germline gives CDR1 MRHNA, CDR2 SNTAGT. V lost 2 bases, J lost 3 bases, and 9 bases lay in between. This chain's CDR3 is CASSDAPGTDTQYF. The CDR3, as DNA: TGTGCCAGCAGTGACGCCCCTGGGACAGATACGCAGTATTTT.

The rearrangement joins TRBV6-5 to TRBJ1-2; the D gene is possibly TRBD1 (5 bases). The CDR3 is 13 amino acids. The germline V gene encodes CDR1 MNHEY and CDR2 SVGAGI. Trimming removed 2 bases from V and 8 bases from J, with 12 bases in between. The CDR3 nucleotides read TGTGCCAGCAGTTACGGGCAGGGTGAAGGCTACACCTTC. Encoded protein: CASSYGQGEGYTF.

This chain uses TRBV27 with TRBJ1-1; D gene ambiguous. Germline CDR1 is MNHEY and CDR2 is SMNVEV (reference sequence). The CDR3 consists of 14 residues. Trimming took 5 bases from V and 1 from J, leaving 11 bases between them. As DNA, the CDR3 is TGTGCCAGCAGTACCCCTCAGGAGAACACTGAAGCTTTCTTT. As protein: CASSTPQENTEAFF.

The chain combines TRBV9 with TRBJ2-3; 9 nucleotides agree with TRBD2. The CDR3 contains 16 residues. Germline CDR1 is SGDLS and CDR2 is YYNGEE. V shed 3 bases, J shed 3 bases, and the junction held 8 bases outside the gene matches. Here the CDR3 DNA reads TGTGCCAGCAGCGAGGCGGCTAGCGGGATGACAGATACGCAGTATTTT. It is translated as CASSEAASGMTDTQYF.

The chain joins TRBV13 to TRBJ2-1; D is uncertain. This CDR3 has 15 amino acids. Trimming removed 0 bases at V and 8 bases at J, with 14 bases between. Germline V gene sequence: CDR1 PRHDT, CDR2 FYEKMQ (reference sequence). CDR3 DNA sequence: TGTGCCAGCAGCTTAGGCCTTGGGCCCCTCCATGAGCAGTTCTTC. Protein product: CASSLGLGPLHEQFF.

This CDR3 reads CASSLAGTQETQYF. The CDR3 coding sequence is TGTGCCAGCAGTTTAGCAGGGACCCAAGAGACCCAGTACTTC. The chain couples TRBV12-3 or TRBV12-4 to TRBJ2-5; either TRBD1 or TRBD2 may supply D (5 bases each). Trimming stripped 0 bases from V and 1 base from J, with 6 bases between. This CDR3 has 14 amino acids.

The chain has TRBV20-1 and TRBJ1-5; tentatively, D is TRBD1 (5 bases). V was cut by 3 bases and J by 3 bases, with 12 bases left in between. CDR1 is DFQATT, CDR2 SNEGSKA, per germline (reference sequence). This CDR3 has 14 amino acids. The CDR3 spells CSASPGQPNQPQHF. CDR3 in DNA: TGCAGTGCTAGCCCAGGGCAGCCCAATCAGCCCCAGCATTTT.

The V gene is TRBV27, the J gene TRBJ1-1, with D uncertain. Trimming removed 7 bases at V and 5 bases at J, with 17 bases between. The CDR3 loop spans 14 amino acids. The germline gives CDR1 MNHEY, CDR2 SMNVEV (reference sequence). The CDR3: CASNLRGGLTEAFF. CDR3 sequence (DNA): TGTGCCAGCAACCTTCGGGGTGGATTGACTGAAGCTTTCTTT.

The rearrangement uses TRBV20-1 and TRBJ2-5; 7 nucleotides align to TRBD1. After removal of 3 bases from V and 1 base from J, the junction contained 11 bases not matched to a gene. From germline, CDR1 is DFQATT and CDR2 SNEGSKA (reference sequence). CDR3 length: 16 residues. The CDR3 is CSASRWTGGSQETQYF. In DNA, the CDR3 is TGCAGTGCTAGTCGTTGGACAGGTGGATCCCAAGAGACCCAGTACTTC.

V and J are TRBV4-2 and TRBJ1-5, with a tentative D call TRBD1 (5 bases). CDR3 length: 16 amino acids. Trimming cost V 1 base and J 9 bases, with 19 bases left between them. CDR1 and CDR2 (germline): LGHNA, YNFKEQ. The CDR3 is CASSQVPGNVVAPQHF. DNA for the CDR3: TGTGCCAGCAGCCAAGTCCCAGGGAACGTTGTGGCGCCCCAGCATTTT.

CDR3 bases: TGTGCCAGCAGTTTAGTGACAGGGTTCTACGAGCAGTACTTC. Its protein product is CASSLVTGFYEQYF. The chain carries TRBV12-3 or TRBV12-4 and TRBJ2-7; TRBD1 matches at 7 bases. The CDR3 has 14 amino acids. Germline trimming cut 1 base from V and 3 bases from J; bases unmatched to any gene: 3.

The chain links TRBV28 to TRBJ2-1; 9 bases agree with TRBD2. The ends lost 1 base at V and 4 bases at J; junction bases unmatched: 5. The germline V gene has CDR1 MDHEN and CDR2 SYDVKM. The CDR3 covers 16 residues. This CDR3 is CASSLLIAGEYNEQFF. CDR3 DNA sequence: TGTGCCAGCAGTTTATTAATAGCGGGGGAGTACAATGAGCAGTTCTTC.

V is TRBV30 and J is TRBJ1-5; no firm D call. Trimming took 2 bases from V and 6 from J, leaving 14 bases between them. The CDR3 has 14 amino acids. Germline V gives CDR1 GTSNPN, CDR2 SVGIG (reference sequence). CDR3 residues: CAWSPTKGGQPQHF. The CDR3 coding sequence is TGTGCCTGGAGTCCCACGAAGGGTGGTCAGCCCCAGCATTTT.

The chain has TRBV30 and TRBJ2-7, with a tentative D call TRBD1 (6 bases). This CDR3 comprises 14 residues. V shed 4 bases and J shed 0 bases, with 13 bases lying between them. CDR1 and CDR2 (germline): GTSNPN, SVGIG (reference sequence). The CDR3 bases are TGTGCCTGGAAGGGATCGACAGGCTCCTACGAGCAGTACTTC. As protein: CAWKGSTGSYEQYF.